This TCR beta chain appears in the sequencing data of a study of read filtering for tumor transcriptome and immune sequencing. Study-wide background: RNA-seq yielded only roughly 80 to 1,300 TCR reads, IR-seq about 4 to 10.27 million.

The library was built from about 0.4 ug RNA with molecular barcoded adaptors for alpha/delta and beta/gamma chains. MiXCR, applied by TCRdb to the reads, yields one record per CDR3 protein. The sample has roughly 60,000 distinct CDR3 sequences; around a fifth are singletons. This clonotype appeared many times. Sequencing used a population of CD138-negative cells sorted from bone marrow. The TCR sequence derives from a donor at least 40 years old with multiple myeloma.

In DNA, the CDR3 is TGTGCCATCAGGGCACAGGGGGCGGTCACTGAAGCTTTCTTT. Translated, it gives CAIRAQGAVTEAFF. This chain links TRBV10-3 with TRBJ1-1, with TRBD1 matching over 9 bases. Germline V gene data show CDR1 as ENHRY and CDR2 as SYGVKD. The CDR3 spans 14 residues. The ends lost 6 bases at V and 4 bases at J; junction bases unmatched: 6.